The 12 T cell receptor beta chains below all came from one sample that was sequenced in a study of Graves' ophthalmopathy and Graves' hyperthyroidism. Amplified TCR beta CDR3 regions were obtained using RNA transcripts as template. The first-round RT-PCR employed HTBI primers together with the Qiagen OneStep RT-PCR kit. A multiplex PCR was then performed as the second round. TCRdb re-called the multiplex PCR reads with MiXCR, one entry per CDR3 protein. The table shows around 590,000 distinct CDR3 sequences, with approximately 35% occurring only once. The sample was peripheral blood or thyroid tissue (not recorded which). These receptor sequences come from an adult man with Graves' hyperthyroidism.

This clonotype has just a few counts. The chain employs TRBV12-5 and TRBJ1-4, with 7 bases identical to TRBD1. CDR3 length: 15 amino acids. Per germline, CDR1 LGHNT and CDR2 FRNRAP. Germline trimming cut 5 bases from V and 4 bases from J; bases unmatched to any gene: 7. The CDR3 loop is CASGAWTGNNEKLFF. The CDR3 DNA sequence: TGTGCTAGTGGTGCCTGGACAGGAAATAATGAAAAACTGTTTTTT.

The chain is built from TRBV12-3 or TRBV12-4 and TRBJ1-1; a weak D match, TRBD1 (5 bases). The CDR3 sequence is 12 residues long. The CDR3 loop reads CASVLGGSEAFF. CDR3 nucleotides: TGTGCTAGTGTACTGGGGGGAAGTGAAGCTTTCTTT.

Points on this clonotype: The junction shows a germline mismatch at one end, possibly a read error. V gene TRBV10-2 combines with J gene TRBJ2-7; 8 nucleotides agree with TRBD2. Germline assignment: CDR1 WSHSY and CDR2 SAAADI. The CDR3 sequence is 15 residues long. The CDR3 DNA is TGTGCCAGCAGCCCTACTAGCGGCGCTTACTACGAGCAGTACTTC. It is translated as CASSPTSGAYYEQYF.

This clonotype occurred a few times. The chain has TRBV27 and TRBJ1-2; D may be TRBD1 (5 bases). Looked up from germline, CDR1 is MNHEY and CDR2 is SMNVEV (reference sequence). V lost 6 bases and J lost 4, with 9 bases in between. This CDR3 region has 12 residues. Here the CDR3 DNA reads TGTGCCAGCAGGAAGGGGAGCTATGGCTACACCTTC. It codes for CASRKGSYGYTF.

The chain is built from TRBV20-1 and TRBJ2-6; no clear D. Germline V gene sequence: CDR1 DFQATT, CDR2 SNEGSKA (reference sequence). This CDR3 has 13 residues. The V end was cut by 2 bases, the J end by 5 bases, with 7 bases between. The CDR3 sequence is CSARRSRANVLTF. CDR3 coding DNA: TGCAGTGCTAGAAGGTCCCGGGCCAACGTCCTGACTTTC.

The V and J genes are TRBV30 and TRBJ2-5; 9 bases fit TRBD2. The junction had 10 bases not matched to a gene; V was cut back by 2 bases and J by 0 bases. The CDR3 has 17 amino acids. Germline assignment: CDR1 GTSNPN and CDR2 SVGIG (reference sequence). CDR3 nucleotides: TGTGCCTGGAGTTCTGGGTGGCTAGCGGGGTACCAAGAGACCCAGTACTTC. It yields the protein CAWSSGWLAGYQETQYF.

In its sample, this clonotype was seen many times. V usage is TRBV24-1 and J usage is TRBJ1-1; 11 bases fit TRBD1. V was pared by 12 bases and J by 4 bases, with 6 bases of the junction left unmatched. Germline V gene sequence: CDR1 KGHDR, CDR2 SFDVKD. The CDR3 is 13 amino acids. The CDR3 sequence is CASKGTGGTEAFF. For the CDR3, the DNA is TGTGCCTCAAAAGGGACAGGGGGCACTGAAGCTTTCTTT.

Ten or more counts support this clonotype. The chain combines TRBV7-9 with TRBJ2-5, with 16 bases lining up with TRBD2. This CDR3 has 17 residues. V gave up 5 bases and J gave up 5 bases; unmatched junction bases: 8. Germline V gives CDR1 SEHNR, CDR2 FQNEAQ (reference sequence). The CDR3 region has the DNA TGTGCCAGCAGCCGCCCCGGGACTAGCGGGAGGGTGGAGACCCAGTACTTC. Protein sequence: CASSRPGTSGRVETQYF.

This clonotype was counted a few times. The chain joins TRBV5-1 to TRBJ2-2, with 12 bases identical to TRBD1. Germline V lookup: CDR1 SGHRS, CDR2 YFSETQ. J gave up 0 bases and V 3 bases, and 6 bases lay outside the gene matches. CDR3 size: 18 residues. For the CDR3, the DNA is TGCGCCAGCAGCTCAACCGGGACAGGGGGCGCGAACACCGGGGAGCTGTTTTTT. Amino acid sequence: CASSSTGTGGANTGELFF.

In the case of this clonotype: Relative to the germline gene, one junction end is altered; a read error may explain this. The V call is TRBV7-8, the J call TRBJ2-7; 9 bases match TRBD2. The DNA end favors TRBJ2-1, so the J call may be wrong. CDR1 is SGHVS, CDR2 FQNEAQ, per germline. This CDR3 spans 15 amino acids. For the CDR3, the DNA is TGCGCCAGCAGCCAAATAGCGGGAGAGTACAATGAGCAGTTCTTC. Its protein product is CASSQIAGEYNEQFF.

In its sample, this clonotype was seen many times. V and J are TRBV29-1 and TRBJ2-2; D gene ambiguous. V gave up 6 bases and J gave up 5 bases, with 7 bases separating them. The V gene's germline CDR1 is SQVTM and CDR2 ANQGSEA. This CDR3 has 11 residues. CDR3 sequence: CSVSTTGELFF. Written as DNA, the CDR3 is TGCAGCGTCTCCACTACCGGGGAGCTGTTTTTT.

This clonotype was observed at least ten times. The rearrangement joins TRBV12-3 or TRBV12-4 to TRBJ2-7; D unclear. This CDR3 is built from 13 residues. The V and J ends lost 3 bases and 4 bases respectively, with 10 bases between them. CDR3 protein: CASSLSKTYEQYF. DNA of the CDR3: TGTGCCAGCAGTTTGTCTAAGACTTACGAGCAGTACTTC.